These 13 T cell receptor beta chains were sequenced from one sample in a study of relationships among human T cell subsets. Pooled CD4+ and CD8+ T cells were bead-selected with anti-CD45RA to get naive and transitional cells. TCR alpha and beta CDR3s were amplified from mRNA by semiquantitative ARM-PCR. Tagged nested gene-specific primers were used first, then communal superprimers amplified exponentially. MiXCR, applied by TCRdb to the multiplex PCR reads, yields one record per CDR3 protein. This sample has roughly 7,200 distinct CDR3 sequences; approximately 70% occur once, and the top ten carry under 60%. Sample: naive and transitional (CD45RA+) T cells sorted from blood. These receptors came from a man aged 35-49 years in good health.

The chain joins TRBV11-1 to TRBJ2-2, with 10 bases fitting TRBD1. The CDR3 runs 15 residues. The V and J ends lost 8 bases and 7 bases, in that order; junction bases with no gene match: 10. Per the germline V gene, CDR1 is SGHAT and CDR2 is FQDESV (reference sequence). The CDR3 sequence: CASRDRGNYGGELFF. CDR3 in DNA: TGTGCCAGCCGGGACAGGGGTAATTATGGCGGGGAGCTGTTTTTT.

The chain couples TRBV5-1 to TRBJ1-1; D is perhaps TRBD1 (6 bases). The V end was cut by 0 bases, the J end by 1 base, with 10 bases between. The CDR3 is made up of 15 amino acids. Germline V CDR1 and CDR2: SGHRS, YFSETQ. The CDR3 loop reads CASSLDGQKNTEAFF. CDR3 nucleotides: TGCGCCAGCAGCTTGGATGGACAGAAGAACACTGAAGCTTTCTTT.

CDR3 amino acids: CATSNLGHNEQFF. Written as DNA, the CDR3 is TGTGCCACCTCAAATCTAGGGCACAATGAGCAGTTCTTC. The chain uses TRBV10-3 and TRBJ2-1; D uncertain. V shed 10 bases and J shed 5 bases, with 15 bases lying between them. There are 13 residues in the CDR3. CDR1 ENHRY and CDR2 SYGVKD come from the germline V gene.

The J gene is TRBJ2-1, the V gene TRBV20-1; D assignment may be TRBD1 or TRBD2 (5 bases each). CDR3 length: 12 amino acids. Germline values: CDR1 DFQATT, CDR2 SNEGSKA (reference sequence). V lost 6 bases and J lost 5, with 11 bases in between. CDR3 DNA: TGCAGTGCGACAGACTACAACAATGAGCAGTTCTTC. It is translated as CSATDYNNEQFF.

V is TRBV12-3 or TRBV12-4 and J is TRBJ2-5; no reliable D call. Trimming pared 3 bases from V and 2 bases from J, leaving 7 bases between. The CDR3 loop spans 13 amino acids. CDR3 DNA sequence: TGTGCCAGCAGTTTGTGGGCACAAGAGACCCAGTACTTC. Its translation is CASSLWAQETQYF.

V gene TRBV15 combines with J gene TRBJ1-5; a weak D match, TRBD1 (6 bases). Between the trimmed V and J ends, which lost 1 base and 6 bases, there was a span of 10 bases. The CDR3 covers 14 residues. Looked up from germline, CDR1 is LNHNV and CDR2 is YYDKDF (reference sequence). CDR3 sequence reads: CATSRGQEVQPQHF. DNA of the CDR3: TGTGCCACCAGCAGAGGACAGGAAGTTCAGCCCCAGCATTTT.

This chain joins TRBV11-2 and TRBJ2-3; 8 nucleotides match TRBD2. Trimming took 1 base from V and 2 from J; bases not matched to a gene: 5. CDR3 length: 16 residues. Germline V gives CDR1 SGHAT, CDR2 FQNNGV. CDR3 DNA: TGTGCCAGCAGCTTAGGACTAGCGCCACTCACAGATACGCAGTATTTT. Its protein product is CASSLGLAPLTDTQYF.

The J gene is TRBJ2-7, the V gene TRBV28; 15 nucleotides match TRBD2. Germline V CDR1 and CDR2: MDHEN, SYDVKM. Unmatched junction bases numbered 4, after V lost 6 bases and J lost 4 bases. This CDR3 spans 15 amino acids. Written as DNA, the CDR3 is TGTGCCAGCAGCTGGACTAGCGGGGGGGCATACGAGCAGTACTTC. Its protein is CASSWTSGGAYEQYF.

With regard to this clonotype: The germline gene is not matched at one end of the junction; a read error may be the cause. J is TRBJ2-1 and V is TRBV5-6, with D maybe TRBD2 (6 bases). The CDR3 has 15 residues. CDR1 is SGHDT, CDR2 YYEEEE, per germline. The CDR3 bases are TGTGCCAGCAGCTTGGCTCCGGGAGCCGCCAATGAGCAGTCCTTC. Protein: CASSLAPGAANEQSF.

The chain recombines TRBV29-1 with TRBJ2-1, with TRBD2 matching over 14 bases. The CDR3 covers 15 residues. V was pared by 4 bases and J by 4 bases, with 3 bases of the junction left unmatched. Germline V lookup: CDR1 SQVTM, CDR2 ANQGSEA. In DNA form, the CDR3 reads TGCAGCGTTGTGGGACTAGCGGGGGCGTACAATGAGCAGTTCTTC. Amino acid sequence: CSVVGLAGAYNEQFF.

This clonotype came up once. The chain combines TRBV28 with TRBJ2-3; no clear D gene. V was clipped by 5 bases and J by 8 bases, with 14 bases between them. This CDR3 spans 13 amino acids. Germline CDR1 MDHEN, CDR2 SYDVKM. The CDR3 here is CASSITIGGTQYF. In DNA, the CDR3 is TGTGCCAGCAGTATTACTATAGGCGGTACGCAGTATTTT.

V and J are TRBV7-9 and TRBJ2-5; 7 nucleotides agree with TRBD2. The V and J ends lost 5 bases and 2 bases, in that order; junction bases with no gene match: 11. The germline gives CDR1 SEHNR, CDR2 FQNEAQ (reference sequence). CDR3 length: 16 amino acids. DNA for the CDR3: TGTGCCAGCAGCCGGTTCCCGGGAGGACGTCAAGAGACCCAGTACTTC. This sequence encodes CASSRFPGGRQETQYF.

This clonotype was found a few times. V and J are TRBV6-5 and TRBJ1-5; TRBD1 aligns across 7 bases. The CDR3 has 14 residues. Germline CDR1 and CDR2: MNHEY and SVGAGI. Unmatched junction bases numbered 11, after V lost 6 bases and J lost 9 bases. In nucleotides, the CDR3 is TGTGCCAGCAGAACCGGAGGGGGCTTCGGGCCCCAGCATTTT. Encoded protein: CASRTGGGFGPQHF.